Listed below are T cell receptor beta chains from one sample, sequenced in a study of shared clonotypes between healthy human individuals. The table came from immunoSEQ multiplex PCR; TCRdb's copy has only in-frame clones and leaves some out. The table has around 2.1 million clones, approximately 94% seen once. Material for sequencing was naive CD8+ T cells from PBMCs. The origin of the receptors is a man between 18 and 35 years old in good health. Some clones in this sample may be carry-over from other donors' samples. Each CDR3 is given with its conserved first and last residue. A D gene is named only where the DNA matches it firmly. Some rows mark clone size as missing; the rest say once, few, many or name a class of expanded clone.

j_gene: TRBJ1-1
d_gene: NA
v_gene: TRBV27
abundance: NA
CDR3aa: CASRWGNTEAFF
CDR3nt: TGTGCCAGCAGGTGGGGAAACACTGAAGCTTTCTTT

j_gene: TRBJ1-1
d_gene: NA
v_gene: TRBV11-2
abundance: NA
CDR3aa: CASRGRQGGTEAFF
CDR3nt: TGTGCCAGCAGAGGCCGGCAGGGAGGGACTGAAGCTTTCTTT

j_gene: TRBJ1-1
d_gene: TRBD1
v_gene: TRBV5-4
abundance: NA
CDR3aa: CASSPQGDTEAFF
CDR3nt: TGTGCCAGCAGTCCCCAGGGGGACACTGAAGCTTTCTTT

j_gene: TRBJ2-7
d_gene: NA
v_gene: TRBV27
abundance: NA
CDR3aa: CASSPSGGPRVYEQYF
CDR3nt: TGTGCCAGCAGTCCATCGGGGGGCCCCAGGGTCTACGAGCAGTACTTC

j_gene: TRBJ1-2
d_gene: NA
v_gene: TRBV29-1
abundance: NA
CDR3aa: CGVGYGYTF
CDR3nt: TGCGGGGTGGGTTATGGCTACACCTTC

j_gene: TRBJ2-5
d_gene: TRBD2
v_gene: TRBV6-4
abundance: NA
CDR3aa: CASSDFGWTSEKETQYF
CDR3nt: TGTGCCAGCAGTGACTTCGGGTGGACTAGCGAAAAAGAGACCCAGTACTTC

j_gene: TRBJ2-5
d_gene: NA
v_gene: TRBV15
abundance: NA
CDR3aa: CATSTRSWRPQETQYF
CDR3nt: TGTGCCACCAGTACCAGATCGTGGAGGCCCCAAGAGACCCAGTACTTC

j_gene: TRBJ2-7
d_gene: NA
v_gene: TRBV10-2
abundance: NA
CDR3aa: CASSEPAEQYF
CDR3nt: TGCGCCAGCAGTGAGCCGGCCGAGCAGTACTTC

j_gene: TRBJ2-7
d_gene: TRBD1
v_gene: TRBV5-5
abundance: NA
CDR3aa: CASSTGQVVGYEQYF
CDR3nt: TGTGCCAGCAGCACCGGACAGGTGGTAGGCTACGAGCAGTACTTC

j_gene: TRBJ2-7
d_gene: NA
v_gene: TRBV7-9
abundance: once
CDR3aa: CASSFSSAIGEQYF
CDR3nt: TGTGCCAGCAGCTTCAGTTCAGCTATCGGCGAGCAGTACTTC

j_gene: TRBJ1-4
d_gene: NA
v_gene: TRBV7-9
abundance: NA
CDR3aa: CASSSPQTNEKLFF
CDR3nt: TGTGCCAGCAGCTCTCCCCAGACTAATGAAAAACTGTTTTTT

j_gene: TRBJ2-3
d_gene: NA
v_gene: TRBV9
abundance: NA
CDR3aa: CASSERGRRHSDTQYF
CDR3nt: TGTGCCAGCAGCGAGAGAGGCAGGAGACACTCGGATACGCAGTATTTT

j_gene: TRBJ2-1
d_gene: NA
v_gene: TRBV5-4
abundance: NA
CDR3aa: CASSLDLSTYNEQFF
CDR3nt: TGTGCCAGCAGCTTGGACCTAAGCACCTACAATGAGCAGTTCTTC

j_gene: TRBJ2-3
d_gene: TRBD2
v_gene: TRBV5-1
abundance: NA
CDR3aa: CASSWGPSGRLDTQYF
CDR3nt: TGCGCCAGCAGCTGGGGGCCTAGCGGGAGGTTAGATACGCAGTATTTT

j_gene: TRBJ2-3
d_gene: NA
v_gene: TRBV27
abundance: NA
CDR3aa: CASRPGTDRTDTQYF
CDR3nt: TGTGCCAGCAGACCAGGGACTGATCGCACAGATACGCAGTATTTT

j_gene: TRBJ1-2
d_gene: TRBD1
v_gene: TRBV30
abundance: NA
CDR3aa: CAWSGGQAGYTF
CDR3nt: TGTGCCTGGAGTGGGGGACAGGCTGGCTACACCTTC

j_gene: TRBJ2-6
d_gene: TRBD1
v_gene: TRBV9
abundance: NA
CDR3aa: CASRGGAGANVLTF
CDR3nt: TGTGCCAGCAGAGGGGGCGCGGGGGCCAACGTCCTGACTTTC